These 29 T cell receptor beta chains came from one sample sequenced in a study of Graves' ophthalmopathy and Graves' hyperthyroidism. RNA transcripts were the source from which TCR beta CDR3 regions were amplified. HTBI primers served in a first-round RT-PCR, which a second-round multiplex PCR followed. Using its own MiXCR run on the multiplex PCR reads, TCRdb lists one record per CDR3 protein. The sample has some 750,000 distinct CDR3 sequences; approximately 40% are singletons. The sequenced material came from peripheral blood. All receptors derive from an adult man with Graves' ophthalmopathy.

Many counts were recorded for this clonotype. The J gene is TRBJ1-2, the V gene TRBV29-1; TRBD1 agrees at 7 bases. After removal of 0 bases from V and 8 bases from J, the junction contained 18 bases not matched to a gene. Germline V gene lookup returns CDR1 SQVTM and CDR2 ANQGSEA. The CDR3 totals 17 residues. The CDR3 DNA follows: TGCAGCGTTGAAGACGGGGCACAGGGGATTACTCTCTGGGGCTACACCTTC. Translated, it gives CSVEDGAQGITLWGYTF. Complete variable domain (other parts from reference TRBV29-1 and TRBJ1-2): SAVISQKPSRDICQRGTSLTIQCQVDSQVTMMFWYRQQPGQSLTLIATANQGSEATYESGFVIDKFPISRPNLTFSTLTVSNMSPEDSSIYLCSVEDGAQGITLWGYTFGSGTRLTVV.

This clonotype was counted a single time. The J gene is TRBJ2-5, the V gene TRBV25-1, with D maybe TRBD2 (5 bases). With the DNA end fitting TRBJ2-1 better, the J assignment may be wrong. Germline V gene data show CDR1 as MGHDK and CDR2 as SYGVNS. This CDR3 contains 13 residues. CDR3 protein: CASSRGTGFQQFF. The CDR3 region has the DNA TGTGCCAGCAGTCGTGGCACGGGGTTCCAGCAGTTCTTC.

This clonotype was counted only a few times. This chain uses TRBV25-1 with TRBJ2-2; tentatively, D is TRBD1 (5 bases). From germline, CDR1 is MGHDK and CDR2 SYGVNS. Trimming pared 2 bases from V and 4 bases from J, leaving 14 bases between. The CDR3 has 16 amino acids. The CDR3, as DNA: TGTGCCAGCAGTGAAAGTAGGGGTCAGGGCACCGGGGAGCTGTTTTTT. Translated: CASSESRGQGTGELFF.

This chain uses TRBV2 with TRBJ1-1, with D possibly TRBD1 on 6 matching bases. Germline V gene sequence: CDR1 SNHLY, CDR2 FYNNEI. The CDR3 is 13 residues long. The V end lost 7 bases, the J end lost 3 bases, and 12 bases lay between the germline ends. CDR3 nucleotides: TGTGCCAGCATCAACAGGGTGTACACTGAAGCTTTCTTT. Translated: CASINRVYTEAFF. The variable domain in full, with the rest retrieved from reference TRBV2 and TRBJ1-1, is EPEVTQTPSHQVTQMGQEVILRCVPISNHLYFYWYRQILGQKVEFLVSFYNNEISEKSEIFDDQFSVERPDGSNFTLKIRSTKLEDSAMYFCASINRVYTEAFFGQGTRLTVV.

V gene TRBV15 combines with J gene TRBJ1-2, with D uncertain. The CDR3 runs to 14 residues. V lost 3 bases and J lost 4, with 12 bases in between. Germline lookup yields CDR1 LNHNV and CDR2 YYDKDF (reference sequence). The CDR3 coding sequence is TGTGCCACCAGCAGTGTTTGGGCCGGCTATGGCTACACCTTC. The encoded protein is CATSSVWAGYGYTF. The variable domain in full, with the rest retrieved from reference TRBV15 and TRBJ1-2, is DAMVIQNPRYQVTQFGKPVTLSCSQTLNHNVMYWYQQKSSQAPKLLFHYYDKDFNNEADTPDNFQSRRPNTSFCFLDIRSPGLGDTAMYLCATSSVWAGYGYTFGSGTRLTVV.

This clonotype was found a few times. V and J are TRBV7-9 and TRBJ1-1; D unresolved. There are 14 residues in the CDR3. Trimming took 5 bases from V and 8 from J, leaving 18 bases between them. CDR1 SEHNR and CDR2 FQNEAQ come from the germline V gene (reference sequence). CDR3 nucleotides: TGTGCCAGCAGCGGAGAGGGCCCGGGAGCCGAAGCTTTCTTT. Its translation: CASSGEGPGAEAFF.

The chain links TRBV7-9 to TRBJ2-2; 9 bases line up with TRBD2. Germline V CDR1 and CDR2: SEHNR, FQNEAQ (reference sequence). The CDR3 loop spans 16 amino acids. V shed 5 bases and J 2 bases; nucleotides not matched to a gene: 6. CDR3 protein: CASSLRLAANTGELFF. Written as DNA, the CDR3 is TGTGCCAGCAGCCTTCGACTAGCGGCAAACACCGGGGAGCTGTTTTTT.

This clonotype was seen only a few times. The chain carries TRBV4-1 and TRBJ2-5, with D unresolved. The CDR3 consists of 13 residues. Germline CDR1 MGHRA, CDR2 YSYEKL. Trimming stripped 2 bases from V and 5 bases from J, with 9 bases between. CDR3 loop: CASSQTYGETQYF. In DNA form, the CDR3 reads TGCGCCAGCAGCCAAACTTATGGGGAGACCCAGTACTTC.

V usage is TRBV2 and J usage is TRBJ1-6, with D unresolved. The germline gives CDR1 SNHLY, CDR2 FYNNEI. The CDR3 has 15 residues. V lost 2 bases to trimming and J lost 9 bases, with 14 bases between them. Here the CDR3 reads CASSEQTASSSPLHF. The DNA for the CDR3 is TGTGCCAGCAGTGAACAGACGGCCTCAAGTTCACCCCTCCACTTT.

In regard to this clonotype: A much bigger clone sits one base away, suggesting this may be a read error. Lacking the conserved final phenylalanine or tryptophan, this CDR3 likely reflects a read error. This chain uses TRBV20-1 with TRBJ2-5; 10 positions agree with TRBD2. The germline V gene encodes CDR1 DFQATT and CDR2 SNEGSKA (reference sequence). Germline trimming cut 7 bases from V and 5 bases from J; bases unmatched to any gene: 4. The CDR3 consists of 12 residues. CDR3 bases: TGCAGTGTAGCGGGGGGCTTGGAGACCCAGTACTAC. Translation: CSVAGGLETQYY.

This clonotype has ten or more counts. V gene TRBV7-2 combines with J gene TRBJ2-7; 10 bases agree with TRBD2. CDR1 SGHTA and CDR2 FQGNSA come from the germline V gene. This CDR3 contains 14 residues. V gave up 3 bases and J gave up 5 bases; unmatched junction bases: 4. The CDR3 sequence is CASSFLAGADEQYF. In nucleotides, the CDR3 is TGTGCCAGCAGCTTTCTAGCGGGAGCTGACGAGCAGTACTTC.

The chain uses TRBV5-6 and TRBJ1-6, with TRBD1 matching 7 bases. This CDR3 is built from 13 residues. V shed 2 bases, J shed 10 bases, and the junction held 3 bases outside the gene matches. Germline V gene data show CDR1 as SGHDT and CDR2 as YYEEEE. The CDR3, as DNA: TGTGCCAGCAGCTTACAGGGGATGTCACCCCTCCACTTT. Translated: CASSLQGMSPLHF.

This clonotype was seen a few times. V usage is TRBV12-3 or TRBV12-4 and J usage is TRBJ2-6, with D uncertain. The CDR3 loop spans 19 amino acids. The V gene lost 2 bases and the J gene lost 0 bases, with 17 bases spanning the gap. Written as DNA, the CDR3 is TGTGCCAGCAGTTTAATAACGCTTCGACGGAACTCTGGGGCCAACGTCCTGACTTTC. Translating gives CASSLITLRRNSGANVLTF.

This clonotype was counted between two and nine times. J is TRBJ1-1 and V is TRBV2; TRBD1 is a possible D gene (5 bases). Germline V gene data show CDR1 as SNHLY and CDR2 as FYNNEI. The CDR3 consists of 15 residues. V was trimmed by 5 bases and J by 5 bases, leaving 18 bases between them. This CDR3 is CASSYSRQGRTEAFF. DNA of the CDR3: TGTGCCAGCAGTTACTCGAGGCAGGGCCGGACTGAAGCTTTCTTT.

Concerning this clonotype: An end of the junction does not agree with germline; a read error may underlie this. V and J are TRBV20-1 and TRBJ2-7; possibly TRBD2 for D (6 bases). Germline V CDR1 and CDR2: DFQATT, SNEGSKA (reference sequence). The CDR3 covers 15 residues. DNA for the CDR3: TGCAGTGCTAGCCTGTCGGGGCGGGGTCGGTTCGAGCAGTGCTTC. Its protein is CSASLSGRGRFEQCF.

This clonotype was counted many times. The rearrangement links TRBV20-1 to TRBJ1-1; D is unclear. Trimming stripped 6 bases from V and 5 bases from J, with 10 bases between. Germline V gene sequence: CDR1 DFQATT, CDR2 SNEGSKA (reference sequence). The CDR3 runs to 11 residues. CDR3 in amino acids: CSADQETEAFF. The CDR3 region has the DNA TGCAGTGCCGACCAGGAAACTGAAGCTTTCTTT.

This clonotype was detected many times. This sequence joins TRBV10-3 and TRBJ1-1; 7 nucleotides line up with TRBD1. The CDR3 covers 14 residues. The germline V gene encodes CDR1 ENHRY and CDR2 SYGVKD. V lost 6 bases to trimming and J lost 6 bases; unmatched junction nucleotides: 10. This CDR3 reads CAIRTTGAWAEAFF. The DNA of the CDR3 is TGTGCCATCAGAACAACAGGGGCTTGGGCTGAAGCTTTCTTT.

The chain joins TRBV29-1 to TRBJ1-2; 8 bases map to TRBD1. The CDR3 runs to 12 residues. CDR1 and CDR2 from the germline V gene are SQVTM and ANQGSEA. J was trimmed by 4 bases and V by 7 bases; bases with no gene match: 5. The CDR3 here is CSARTGPYGYTF. As DNA, the CDR3 is TGCAGCGCTAGGACAGGGCCCTATGGCTACACCTTC.

This clonotype occurred a few times. A much larger clone sits a single nucleotide away, making a read error possible. This rearrangement joins TRBV7-9 to TRBJ2-7; TRBD1 matches at 7 bases. The V gene's germline CDR1 is SEHNR and CDR2 FQNEAQ (reference sequence). The CDR3 runs 14 residues. V lost 3 bases, J lost 2 bases, and 4 bases stayed unmatched. Here the CDR3 DNA reads TGTGCCAGCAGCTTCGGGACAGCAGCCTACGAGCAGTACTTC. The encoded protein is CASSFGTAAYEQYF.

V is TRBV20-1 and J is TRBJ1-4; 8 bases agree with TRBD1. CDR3 size: 13 residues. Germline CDR1 and CDR2: DFQATT and SNEGSKA (reference sequence). The CDR3 DNA reads TGCAGCGGAACAATGCAGGGGGCGAGAAAACTGTTTTTT. Its protein is CSGTMQGARKLFF.

This sequence joins TRBV12-3 or TRBV12-4 and TRBJ2-5; TRBD1 aligns across 8 bases. This CDR3 has 15 residues. V lost 6 bases, J lost 5 bases, and 11 bases stayed unmatched. CDR3 sequence reads: CASSNDRGRHETQYF. DNA for the CDR3: TGTGCCAGCAGCAACGACAGGGGCCGTCACGAGACCCAGTACTTC.

The rearrangement links TRBV19 to TRBJ2-5; D possibly uses TRBD1 or TRBD2 (5 bases each). Germline CDR1 reads LNHDA; CDR2 reads SQIVND (reference sequence). V was trimmed by 4 bases and J by 3 bases, leaving 12 bases between them. The CDR3 is 14 residues long. The CDR3 nucleotides read TGTGCCAGTAGTACGGGGACGGTTGAAGAGACCCAGTACTTC. It translates to CASSTGTVEETQYF.

This clonotype showed up many times. CDR3 bases: TGCAGCGTTGAGGGTTACCAGGGAGAGACCCAGTACTTC. Protein sequence: CSVEGYQGETQYF. The chain carries TRBV29-1 and TRBJ2-5, with D perhaps matching TRBD1 (5 bases). The V gene's germline CDR1 is SQVTM and CDR2 ANQGSEA. Deletions cut 3 bases from V and 4 bases from J, with 12 bases between. CDR3 length: 13 amino acids. Using reference TRBV29-1 and TRBJ2-5 for the parts outside the CDR3, the full variable domain is SAVISQKPSRDICQRGTSLTIQCQVDSQVTMMFWYRQQPGQSLTLIATANQGSEATYESGFVIDKFPISRPNLTFSTLTVSNMSPEDSSIYLCSVEGYQGETQYFGPGTRLLVL.

This clonotype was recorded a few times. The V gene is TRBV10-1, the J gene TRBJ2-7; 12 bases fit TRBD1. Germline-derived CDR1 and CDR2 are WNHNN and SYGVQD (reference sequence). The CDR3 contains 17 residues. With 0 bases clipped from V and 5 bases from J, the junction kept 8 bases outside the gene matches. The CDR3 coding sequence is TGCGCCAGCAGTGAGTCCTTGAGCCGGGACAGGGGGCACGAGCAGTACTTC. Translation gives CASSESLSRDRGHEQYF.

Only one count was recorded for this clonotype. The rearrangement links TRBV7-9 to TRBJ2-6; D uncertain. From germline, CDR1 is SEHNR and CDR2 FQNEAQ (reference sequence). CDR3 length: 15 amino acids. The ends were cut back, 8 bases at V and 1 base at J, with 12 bases in the middle. The CDR3 is CASGVGQSGANVLTF. In nucleotides, the CDR3 is TGTGCCAGCGGCGTAGGCCAATCTGGGGCCAACGTCCTGACTTTC.

V usage is TRBV11-2 and J usage is TRBJ2-1; 13 bases are shared with TRBD2. Germline trimming cut 5 bases from V and 0 bases from J; bases unmatched to any gene: 4. The CDR3 extends over 17 amino acids. The germline V gene has CDR1 SGHAT and CDR2 FQNNGV. The CDR3 spells CASSALAGGSSYNEQFF. The CDR3 DNA sequence: TGTGCCAGCAGCGCACTAGCGGGAGGGAGCTCCTACAATGAGCAGTTCTTC.

This clonotype was detected many times. This chain connects TRBV24-1 to TRBJ1-1; D may be TRBD1 (5 bases). The ends were cut back, 7 bases at V and 3 bases at J, with 11 bases in the middle. CDR3 length equals 13 residues. CDR1 KGHDR and CDR2 SFDVKD come from the germline V gene. The CDR3 bases are TGTGCCACCAGACAGGCTACACACACTGAAGCTTTCTTT. Its protein is CATRQATHTEAFF.

V usage is TRBV10-3 and J usage is TRBJ2-7; D is perhaps TRBD1 (5 bases). Trimming removed 6 bases from V and 4 bases from J, with 16 bases in between. Germline CDR1 ENHRY, CDR2 SYGVKD. The CDR3 runs to 14 residues. CDR3 protein: CAISVGRVGYEQYF. The CDR3 DNA reads TGTGCCATCAGCGTTGGCAGGGTAGGGTACGAGCAGTACTTC.

The gene calls are TRBV29-1 and TRBJ2-1, with 8 bases matching TRBD2. The CDR3 totals 15 residues. Germline CDR1 and CDR2: SQVTM and ANQGSEA. Trimming at V came to 6 bases and at J to 4 bases, leaving 11 bases not matched to a gene. The CDR3 region is CSVRGSGKGYNEQFF. CDR3 in DNA: TGCAGCGTGCGAGGTAGCGGGAAGGGGTACAATGAGCAGTTCTTC.